The table lists the clone carrying this T cell receptor beta chain with a count of one. The antigen is unknown. These data come from a study of T cell responses to AZD1222 COVID-19 vaccine. Trimming took off 5 bases at V and 10 bases at J, with 26 bases between the two ends. The V gene's germline CDR1 is MNHEY and CDR2 SMNVEV (reference sequence). The CDR3 sequence is 16 residues long. Second-dose recipients at about 4 or about 12 weeks were treated as one pooled group. General study points: Unmutated variant regions reportedly attract nearly half of all spike-specific TCRs. Baseline serology detected seropositivity in only six AZD1222 recipients. The donor cohort was predominantly white British with a female majority, and clonal diversity may have been underestimated.

Assay used: immunoSEQ multiplex PCR; TCRdb lists only in-frame clones, some missing. This sample yields 100,000 to 150,000 clones, of which roughly 92% are seen a single time; roughly 1.1% belongs to the top ten. This clonotype was obtained from an adult who received the AZD1222 COVID-19 vaccine. The rearrangement joins TRBV27 to TRBJ1-1; D may be TRBD1 (6 bases). The sequenced sample was peripheral blood, obtained 28 days after the second AZD1222 dose. The CDR3 sequence: CASSPDPRGILVRAFF. The CDR3 region has the DNA TGTGCCAGCAGTCCAGACCCTAGGGGGATCCTTGTGCGAGCTTTCTTT.